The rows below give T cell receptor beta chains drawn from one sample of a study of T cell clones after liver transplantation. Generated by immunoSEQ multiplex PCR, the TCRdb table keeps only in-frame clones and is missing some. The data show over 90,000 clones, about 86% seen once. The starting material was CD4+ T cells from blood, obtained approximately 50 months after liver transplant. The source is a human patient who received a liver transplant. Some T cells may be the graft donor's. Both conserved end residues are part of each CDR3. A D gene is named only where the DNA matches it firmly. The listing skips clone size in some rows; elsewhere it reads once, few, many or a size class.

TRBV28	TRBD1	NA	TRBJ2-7	CASSPSGQGYEQYF	TGTGCCAGCAGTCCGTCGGGACAGGGCTACGAGCAGTACTTC
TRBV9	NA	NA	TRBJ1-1	CASSVDTRNTEAFF	TGTGCCAGCAGCGTTGACACTAGGAACACTGAAGCTTTCTTT
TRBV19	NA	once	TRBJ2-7	CASSMSVGQLYEQYF	TGTGCCAGTAGTATGTCCGTCGGACAGCTCTACGAGCAGTACTTC
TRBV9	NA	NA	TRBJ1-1	CASSVGQLNTEAFF	TGTGCCAGCAGCGTAGGACAACTGAACACTGAAGCTTTCTTT
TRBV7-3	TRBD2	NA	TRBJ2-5	CASSLSGRSRGEAQYF	TGTGCCAGCAGCTTAAGCGGGCGGAGTCGGGGGGAGGCCCAGTACTTC
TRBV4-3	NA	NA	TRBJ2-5	CASSLGLPGTQYF	TGCGCCAGCAGCCTGGGACTCCCCGGGACCCAGTACTTC
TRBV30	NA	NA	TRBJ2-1	CAWRWGHNEQFF	TGTGCCTGGAGATGGGGGCACAATGAGCAGTTCTTC
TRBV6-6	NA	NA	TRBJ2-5	CASSYGSQGMKTQYF	TGTGCCAGCAGTTACGGTTCGCAGGGGATGAAGACCCAGTACTTC
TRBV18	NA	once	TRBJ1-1	CASSPFLGPNTEAFF	TGTGCCAGCTCACCATTCCTAGGGCCGAACACTGAAGCTTTCTTT
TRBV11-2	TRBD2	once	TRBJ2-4	CASSLSGGIQYF	TGTGCCAGCAGCCTCTCGGGAGGCATTCAGTACTTC
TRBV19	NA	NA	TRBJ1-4	CASRITQTRHEKLFF	TGTGCCAGTAGAATAACGCAGACGCGGCATGAAAAACTGTTTTTT
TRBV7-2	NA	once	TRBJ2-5	CASSYNRETQYF	TGTGCCAGCAGCTACAATCGGGAGACCCAGTACTTC
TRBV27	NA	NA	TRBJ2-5	CASSLEAKETQYF	TGTGCCAGCAGTTTAGAAGCGAAAGAGACCCAGTACTTC
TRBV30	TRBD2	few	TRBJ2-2	CAWSSRTSAGELFF	TGTGCCTGGAGTTCCCGGACTAGCGCCGGGGAGCTGTTTTTT
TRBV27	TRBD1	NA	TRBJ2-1	CASSFGGQTYNEQFF	TGTGCCAGCAGTTTTGGGGGACAGACGTACAATGAGCAGTTCTTC
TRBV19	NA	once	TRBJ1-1	CASSMGSGVQNTEAFF	TGTGCCAGTAGTATGGGGTCGGGGGTGCAAAACACTGAAGCTTTCTTT
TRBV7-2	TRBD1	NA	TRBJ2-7	CASSATHRGRSYEQYF	TGTGCCAGCAGCGCGACCCACAGGGGGCGCTCCTACGAGCAGTACTTC
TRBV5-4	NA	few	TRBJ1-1	CASSLGGARTEAFF	TGTGCCAGCAGCTTGGGAGGGGCGAGGACTGAAGCTTTCTTT
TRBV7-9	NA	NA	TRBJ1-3	CASSLRGGSGNTIYF	TGTGCCAGCAGCTTACGAGGGGGGTCTGGAAACACCATATATTTT
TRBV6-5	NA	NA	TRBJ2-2	CASSSSGRSLTGELFF	TGTGCCAGCAGTTCCTCCGGGAGAAGCTTAACCGGGGAGCTGTTTTTT
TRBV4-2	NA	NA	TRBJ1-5	CASSQDGDQPQHF	TGTGCCAGCAGCCAAGATGGGGATCAGCCCCAGCATTTT
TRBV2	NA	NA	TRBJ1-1	CASSEARQKNTEAFF	TGTGCCAGCAGTGAAGCCCGGCAGAAGAACACTGAAGCTTTCTTT
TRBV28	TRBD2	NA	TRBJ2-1	CASSLRGLPNEQFF	TGTGCCAGCAGTTTGAGGGGACTACCCAATGAGCAGTTCTTC
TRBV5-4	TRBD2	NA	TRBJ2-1	CASSLETSGRRVSEQFF	TGTGCCAGCAGCTTGGAGACTAGCGGGAGGAGAGTAAGCGAGCAGTTCTTC
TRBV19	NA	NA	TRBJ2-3	CASSMAAAADTQYF	TGTGCCAGTAGTATGGCGGCAGCCGCGGATACGCAGTATTTT
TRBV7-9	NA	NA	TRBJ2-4	CASSLPAREFPKNIQYF	TGTGCCAGCAGCTTACCGGCCAGGGAATTCCCCAAAAACATTCAGTACTTC
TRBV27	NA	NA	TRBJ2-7	CASKGRGERSYEQYF	TGTGCCAGCAAGGGGAGGGGGGAGCGGAGTTACGAGCAGTACTTC
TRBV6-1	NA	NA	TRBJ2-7	CASSGTTTSSYEQYF	TGTGCCAGCAGCGGGACAACCACTAGCTCCTACGAGCAGTACTTC
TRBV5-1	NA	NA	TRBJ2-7	CASSLVPQGSYEQYF	TGCGCCAGCAGCTTGGTGCCCCAGGGCTCCTACGAGCAGTACTTC
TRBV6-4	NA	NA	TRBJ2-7	CASRQNVVVELALSYEQYF	TGTGCCAGCCGCCAAAACGTAGTAGTTGAACTAGCCCTATCCTACGAGCAGTACTTC
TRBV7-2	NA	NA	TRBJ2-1	CASSLARVDQFF	TGTGCCAGCAGCTTAGCCAGGGTTGATCAGTTCTTC
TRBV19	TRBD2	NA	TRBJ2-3	CASTPGGPSTDTQYF	TGTGCCAGTACCCCGGGGGGACCCAGCACAGATACGCAGTATTTT
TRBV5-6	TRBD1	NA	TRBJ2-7	CASSWKVGTGIHEQYF	TGTGCCAGCAGCTGGAAGGTAGGGACAGGGATCCACGAGCAGTACTTC
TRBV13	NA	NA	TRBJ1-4	CASSLGGRVGEKLFF	TGTGCCAGCAGCTTAGGTGGCAGAGTGGGCGAAAAACTGTTTTTT
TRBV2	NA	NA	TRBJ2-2	CASRISMNTGELFF	TGTGCCAGCAGGATCAGTATGAACACCGGGGAGCTGTTTTTT
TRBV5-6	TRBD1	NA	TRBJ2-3	CASKGQGAPDTQYF	TGTGCCAGCAAGGGACAGGGGGCACCAGATACGCAGTATTTT